The next 29 T cell receptor beta chains were all read from a single sample in a study of cytomegalovirus exposure and HLA in healthy donors. Vbeta (60) and Jbeta (13) primers were used in the PCR. Libraries were prepared by immunoSEQ multiplex PCR; TCRdb keeps only in-frame clonotypes and omits some of them. The table lists roughly 190,000 clones, roughly an eighth of them singletons. Sequenced material: PBMCs. These receptors were collected from a man aged 50 to 59 in good health and CMV-seropositive.

This clone appeared a few times. The chain recombines TRBV7-9 with TRBJ2-1, with D maybe TRBD2 (6 bases). V was trimmed by 4 bases and J by 6 bases, leaving 25 bases between them. The CDR3 covers 18 residues. The germline CDR1 and CDR2 sequences are SEHNR and FQNEAQ (reference sequence). CDR3 coding DNA: TGTGCCAGCAGCTCCCTTTTCTGGGAGGTGATGGGGCGCAATGAGCAGTTCTTC. Translating gives CASSSLFWEVMGRNEQFF.

The CDR3 sequence is CASSREGNSPLHF. CDR3 nucleotide sequence: TGTGCCAGCTCACGGGAGGGTAATTCACCCCTCCACTTT. The J gene is TRBJ1-6, the V gene TRBV18; D gene uncertain. CDR3 size: 13 residues. V lost 4 bases and J 6 bases, leaving 7 bases between the germline ends. The germline CDR1 and CDR2 sequences are KGHSH and LQKENI.

This clone was seen more than once but under ten times. V usage is TRBV7-9 and J usage is TRBJ1-1; perhaps TRBD1 as D (6 bases). The CDR3 sequence is 14 residues long. Trimming pared 4 bases from V and 6 bases from J, leaving 15 bases between. The V gene's germline CDR1 is SEHNR and CDR2 FQNEAQ (reference sequence). CDR3 DNA: TGTGCCAGCAGCTCCCGGAAGGGGGAAGCTGAAGCTTTCTTT. Its protein is CASSSRKGEAEAFF.

For the CDR3, the DNA is TGCGCCAGCAGCTTTAGACAATCGAACACTGAAGCTTTCTTT. Translation gives CASSFRQSNTEAFF. J is TRBJ1-1 and V is TRBV5-1, with D unclear. The CDR3 has 14 residues. V lost 2 bases, J lost 1 base, and 9 bases lay in between. Germline CDR1 is SGHRS and CDR2 is YFSETQ. Using reference TRBV5-1 and TRBJ1-1 for the parts outside the CDR3, the full variable domain is KAGVTQTPRYLIKTRGQQVTLSCSPISGHRSVSWYQQTPGQGLQFLFEYFSETQRNKGNFPGRFSGRQFSNSRSEMNVSTLELGDSALYLCASSFRQSNTEAFFGQGTRLTVV.

This clone was observed a few times. The chain uses TRBV9 and TRBJ1-1; no reliable D call. V lost 0 bases and J lost 5, with 14 bases in between. This CDR3 has 15 residues. In germline, CDR1 is SGDLS, CDR2 YYNGEE. The CDR3 protein is CASSVGATPGTEAFF. The CDR3 DNA reads TGTGCCAGCAGCGTAGGAGCCACGCCGGGAACTGAAGCTTTCTTT.

The rearrangement joins TRBV29-1 to TRBJ2-2; 7 bases fit TRBD1. The CDR3 spans 13 residues. V was clipped by 7 bases and J by 1 base; unmatched bases: 3. Germline V CDR1 and CDR2: SQVTM, ANQGSEA. The CDR3 protein is CSAGQVNTGELFF. In nucleotides, the CDR3 is TGCAGCGCCGGACAGGTGAACACCGGGGAGCTGTTTTTT.

The chain joins TRBV28 to TRBJ1-3, with D unclear. This CDR3 has 14 residues. The germline gives CDR1 MDHEN, CDR2 SYDVKM. V lost 6 bases, J lost 4 bases, and 13 bases lay in between. CDR3 bases: TGTGCCAGCAGCATCCGGCGGGAAGGAAACACCATATATTTT. This codes for CASSIRREGNTIYF.

This chain uses TRBV7-2 with TRBJ1-2, with a possible D match to TRBD1 (6 bases). Trimming left V 1 base short and J 8 bases short, with 8 bases between. CDR1 SGHTA and CDR2 FQGNSA come from the germline V gene. The CDR3 consists of 12 residues. CDR3 coding DNA: TGTGCCAGCAGCTTAGAGGGGGTAGGCTACACCTTC. This encodes CASSLEGVGYTF.

This chain connects TRBV7-2 to TRBJ2-5, with 7 bases matching TRBD1. This CDR3 contains 14 residues. V lost 4 bases and J lost 2; bases outside the gene matches: 4. Germline V CDR1 and CDR2: SGHTA, FQGNSA. CDR3 DNA: TGTGCCAGCAGCTCCCCGGGACAGCAAGAGACCCAGTACTTC. Residues: CASSSPGQQETQYF.

This clone was seen more than once but under ten times. The rearrangement links TRBV6-5 to TRBJ1-6; TRBD1 agrees at 10 bases. CDR3 size: 14 residues. V shed 5 bases, J shed 14 bases, and the junction held 9 bases outside the gene matches. Germline lookup yields CDR1 MNHEY and CDR2 SVGAGI. CDR3: CASSARDRGQSLHF. In DNA form, the CDR3 reads TGTGCCAGCAGTGCCAGGGACAGGGGCCAATCCCTCCACTTT.

The gene calls are TRBV11-2 and TRBJ2-7; 13 nucleotides align to TRBD2. Germline V gene sequence: CDR1 SGHAT, CDR2 FQNNGV. The V segment lost 3 bases and the J segment 2 bases; nucleotides outside the gene matches: 4. The CDR3 is 16 residues long. The CDR3 loop is CASSFTSGGVPYEQYF. The CDR3 nucleotides are TGTGCCAGCAGCTTTACTAGCGGGGGGGTCCCCTACGAGCAGTACTTC. Filled out from reference TRBV11-2 and TRBJ2-7, the complete variable domain reads EAGVAQSPRYKIIEKRQSVAFWCNPISGHATLYWYQQILGQGPKLLIQFQNNGVVDDSQLPKDRFSAERLKGVDSTLKIQPAKLEDSAVYLCASSFTSGGVPYEQYFGPGTRLTVT.

There are a few counts of this clone. A read error may produce the germline difference seen at one junction end. This chain joins TRBV5-3 and TRBJ1-5; 11 bases are shared with TRBD1. TRBV5-3 counts as an open reading frame of uncertain function. The CDR3 is 15 amino acids. The CDR3 nucleotides are TGTGCCAGACCCGCCCGGACAGGGGGCAACCAGCCCCAGCATTTT. Encoded protein: CARPARTGGNQPQHF.

This clone came up a few times. The CDR3 DNA follows: TGCAGTTCTACGGGTTTAGATACGCAGTATTTT. Amino acid sequence: CSSTGLDTQYF. V and J are TRBV20-1 and TRBJ2-3, with unresolved D. Germline assignment: CDR1 DFQATT and CDR2 SNEGSKA (reference sequence). The length of the CDR3 is 11 residues. Trimming stripped 8 bases from V and 5 bases from J, with 11 bases between.

This clone was seen a handful of times. The chain recombines TRBV9 with TRBJ1-1; D not resolved. From germline, CDR1 is SGDLS and CDR2 YYNGEE. The CDR3 sequence is 14 residues long. With 4 bases removed from V and 0 bases from J, the gap between germline ends came to 10 bases. Written as DNA, the CDR3 is TGTGCCAGCAGCCCACACACTATGAACACTGAAGCTTTCTTT. Its translation is CASSPHTMNTEAFF.

In its sample, this clone was seen a few times. The V and J genes are TRBV6-5 and TRBJ1-2; TRBD1 agrees at 9 bases. The length of the CDR3 is 12 residues. J was trimmed by 11 bases and V by 4 bases; bases with no gene match: 5. CDR1 and CDR2 (germline): MNHEY, SVGAGI. DNA for the CDR3: TGTGCCAGCAGTTCGGGACAGGGAGGATACACCTTC. Amino acid sequence: CASSSGQGGYTF.

This clone occurred a few times. This chain uses TRBV5-1 with TRBJ2-5, with TRBD2 matching 9 bases. Trimming took 4 bases from V and 0 from J; bases not matched to a gene: 7. The CDR3 runs 16 residues. Germline loops: CDR1 SGHRS, CDR2 YFSETQ. The CDR3 coding sequence is TGCGCCAGCAGCAGGACGGGACTAGCAAACCAAGAGACCCAGTACTTC. Translated, it gives CASSRTGLANQETQYF.

DNA of the CDR3: TGTGCCAGCAGCCTTAGTGTGTTGGGACAGATTTCCTACGAGCAGTACTTC. Protein: CASSLSVLGQISYEQYF. The chain is built from TRBV7-9 and TRBJ2-7; 7 positions match TRBD1. The CDR3 spans 17 residues. V dropped 5 bases and J dropped 1; count of bases not matched to a gene: 14. CDR1 and CDR2 (germline): SEHNR, FQNEAQ (reference sequence).

This clone was detected a few times. V gene TRBV19 combines with J gene TRBJ2-7, with D possibly being TRBD1 (6 bases). The V end was cut by 1 base, the J end by 5 bases, with 15 bases between. Germline V gene sequence: CDR1 LNHDA, CDR2 SQIVND (reference sequence). The CDR3 consists of 15 residues. The CDR3, as DNA: TGTGCCAGTAGTATAGCGGGCAGGGGAATCGACGAGCAGTACTTC. This codes for CASSIAGRGIDEQYF.

The V and J genes are TRBV7-9 and TRBJ2-7, with a weak D call TRBD1 (6 bases). The V gene's germline CDR1 is SEHNR and CDR2 FQNEAQ (reference sequence). The CDR3 loop spans 13 amino acids. V was pared by 3 bases and J by 3 bases, with 9 bases between. The CDR3 region is CASSFRTDYEQYV. Written as DNA, the CDR3 is TGTGCCAGCAGCTTTCGGACAGACTACGAGCAGTACGTC.

This clone turned up a few times. This chain connects TRBV4-3 to TRBJ1-2; 12 bases are a match to TRBD1. Germline CDR1 is LGHNA and CDR2 is YSLEER. The CDR3 covers 17 residues. Trimming took 2 bases from V and 7 from J; bases not matched to a gene: 11. DNA of the CDR3: TGCGCCAGCAGCCAACTAGCCGGGACAGGGGGCGCGGGTGGCTACACCTTC. It is translated as CASSQLAGTGGAGGYTF.

This clone was seen more than once but under ten times. The CDR3 sequence is CSVTDRTSSTDTQYF. The CDR3 nucleotides read TGCAGCGTCACAGACAGGACCTCTAGCACAGATACGCAGTATTTT. This rearrangement joins TRBV29-1 to TRBJ2-3, with D possibly being TRBD1 (6 bases). V was pared by 6 bases and J by 0 bases, with 16 bases between. The CDR3 has 15 residues. Germline CDR1 reads SQVTM; CDR2 reads ANQGSEA.

This sequence joins TRBV5-4 and TRBJ1-4, with 12 bases lining up with TRBD1. J gave up 7 bases and V 4 bases, and 5 bases lay outside the gene matches. The CDR3 covers 15 residues. From germline, CDR1 is SGHNT and CDR2 YYREEE (reference sequence). The CDR3 DNA reads as TGTGCCAGCAGCATGGGACAGGGGGCTTTTGAAAAACTGTTTTTT. As protein: CASSMGQGAFEKLFF. Variable domain in full (rest from reference TRBV5-4 and TRBJ1-4): ETGVTQSPTHLIKTRGQQVTLRCSSQSGHNTVSWYQQALGQGPQFIFQYYREEENGRGNFPPRFSGLQFPNYSSELNVNALELDDSALYLCASSMGQGAFEKLFFGSGTQLSVL.

This clone was counted between two and nine times. The chain employs TRBV30 and TRBJ2-2; D remains ambiguous. Germline V gene sequence: CDR1 GTSNPN, CDR2 SVGIG (reference sequence). The V end was cut by 3 bases, the J end by 5 bases, with 7 bases between. This CDR3 spans 12 amino acids. For the CDR3, the DNA is TGTGCCTGGAGCCACAGTACCGGGGAGCTGTTTTTT. As protein: CAWSHSTGELFF.

This clone was counted only a few times. An end of the junction does not agree with germline; a read error may underlie this. The chain joins TRBV7-7 to TRBJ2-2, with unresolved D. Germline assignment: CDR1 SSHAT and CDR2 FNYEAQ (reference sequence). The CDR3 is 14 amino acids. CDR3: CASSPVSRTGELFF. In nucleotides, the CDR3 is TGTGCTAGCAGCCCTGTGAGTCGGACCGGGGAGCTGTTTTTT.

The genes are TRBV7-2 and TRBJ2-3; 7 nucleotides agree with TRBD2. CDR3 length: 16 amino acids. Germline V gene data show CDR1 as SGHTA and CDR2 as FQGNSA. J was trimmed by 6 bases and V by 3 bases; bases with no gene match: 12. The CDR3 loop reads CASSFSAGPRGDTQYF. For the CDR3, the DNA is TGTGCCAGCAGCTTTTCAGCGGGACCCCGTGGCGATACGCAGTATTTT.

The table lists this clone with a few counts. This CDR3 is CAWSRRGQLYEQYF. The CDR3 region has the DNA TGTGCCTGGAGTCGACGGGGACAGTTATACGAGCAGTACTTC. The genes are TRBV30 and TRBJ2-7; 7 bases map to TRBD1. The V and J ends lost 2 bases and 4 bases, in that order; junction bases with no gene match: 8. The CDR3 covers 14 residues. Germline lookup yields CDR1 GTSNPN and CDR2 SVGIG (reference sequence).

The chain employs TRBV30 and TRBJ1-6; D possibly corresponds to TRBD1 (5 bases). The CDR3 totals 14 residues. Trimming left V 0 bases short and J 5 bases short, with 8 bases between. Germline lookup yields CDR1 GTSNPN and CDR2 SVGIG (reference sequence). The CDR3 spells CAWSVQGDNSPLHF. The CDR3 DNA follows: TGTGCCTGGAGTGTACAAGGGGATAATTCACCCCTCCACTTT.

This clone came up a few times. V is TRBV5-4 and J is TRBJ2-5; 9 nucleotides agree with TRBD2. After removal of 4 bases from V and 5 bases from J, the junction contained 9 bases not matched to a gene. Germline-derived CDR1 and CDR2 are SGHNT and YYREEE (reference sequence). The CDR3 has 15 amino acids. CDR3 loop: CASSETGLAVETQYF. CDR3 coding DNA: TGTGCCAGCAGCGAAACGGGACTAGCCGTGGAGACCCAGTACTTC.

A few counts support this clone. The CDR3 nucleotides read TGTGCCAGCAGTGATGACAGGGGGAAGCTCGATGAGCAGTTCTTC. This translates into CASSDDRGKLDEQFF. The chain is built from TRBV7-9 and TRBJ2-1, with 9 nucleotides matching TRBD1. From germline, CDR1 is SEHNR and CDR2 FQNEAQ (reference sequence). The CDR3 extends over 15 amino acids. Trimming at V came to 6 bases and at J to 8 bases, leaving 11 bases not matched to a gene.